This paragraph covers one T cell receptor beta chain sequence. Original methodology: Amplification of reference gene primers provided the estimated nucleated cell counts. Here immunoSEQ multiplex PCR was the method, and the copy in TCRdb shows in-frame clones only, minus some. The V and J calls and clone size are taken from that table; D and trimming were inferred from the DNA. The sample gives approximately 280,000 clones, over 85% of which show up once; 1.9% is in the top ten. The entry originates in a study of blood T cell repertoires in COVID-19. The clonotype comes from a woman aged 55-70 years who had recovered from COVID-19. The sample comprised PBMCs or T cells enriched from blood (not recorded which).

CDR3 loop: CASSLVGGLAGARNEQFF. DNA for the CDR3: TGTGCCAGCAGCTTGGTTGGGGGACTAGCGGGAGCGAGGAATGAGCAGTTCTTC. The chain employs TRBV5-8 and TRBJ2-1; 14 bases map to TRBD2. J gave up 7 bases and V 0 bases, and 9 bases lay outside the gene matches. CDR1 is SGHTS, CDR2 YDEGEE, per germline. The CDR3 totals 18 residues.